This T cell receptor beta chain is from a study of cytomegalovirus exposure and HLA in healthy donors. This clone was recorded a few times. Antigen: not known. General observations from the study: Common viral pathogens (according to a later analysis) appeared linked to several of the most significant clusters. Most TCR sequences were rare, but some public TCRs occurred in many donors. With later analysis, a missense DCLRE1C variant became linked to TCR beta V- and J-gene trimming. The productive fraction for most TCR beta V segments was about 87% or about 30% in an earlier analysis.

This CDR3 has 16 amino acids. The V and J ends lost 2 bases and 3 bases, in that order; junction bases with no gene match: 9. Germline V gives CDR1 MNHEY, CDR2 SVGAGI. The primer mix had 60 Vbeta and 13 Jbeta primers. Here immunoSEQ multiplex PCR was the method, and the copy in TCRdb shows in-frame clones only, minus some. The data contain about 100,000 clones, roughly 76% of them singletons. This sequence was found in a middle-aged man in good health and CMV-seronegative. Sequenced sample: PBMCs. This chain joins TRBV6-5 and TRBJ1-1; 7 bases align to TRBD1. The CDR3 reads CASSYTRQGLDTEAFF. The CDR3 nucleotides are TGTGCCAGCAGTTACACCCGACAGGGATTGGACACTGAAGCTTTCTTT.